The sequence of this T cell receptor (beta chain) was determined in a study of OX40 agonist ivuxolimab in advanced cancers. With respect to the entire study: Ivuxolimab, which targeted the costimulatory receptor OX40 (CD134), was an agonistic, fully human IgG2 monoclonal antibody. Intravenous ivuxolimab was administered to patients every 2 weeks at six dose levels: 0.01, 0.1, 0.3, 1.5, 3 and 10 mg/kg. Among the approximately 50 dose-escalation patients, around 19 had hepatocellular carcinoma, roughly 15 melanoma, 9 renal cell carcinoma and 9 head and neck cancer. In the dose-escalation cohort, roughly 80% of patients were male, and the mean age was roughly 60 years, with a range of about 20 to 79. Patients were allowed to have had prior anti-PD-1, anti-PD-L1 or anti-CTLA-4 therapy, and roughly two fifths of the dose-escalation patients had been treated with checkpoint inhibitors. Partial responses occurred in three dose-escalation patients: two with cutaneous melanoma and one with hepatocellular carcinoma. The point of sequencing TCRbeta in the periphery was to test whether ivuxolimab changed TCR sequence diversity and drove clonal T-cell expansion. The paper reports the monotherapy dose-escalation portion (N of about 50 patients) of the phase I ivuxolimab trial.

Patients with a history of autoimmune disease or receiving systemic immunosuppression were excluded from the trial. Peripheral blood for TCR sequencing was collected from all dose cohorts at baseline, on cycle 4 day 1, and on cycle 7 day 1. Samples were obtained from an open-label, multicenter, first-in-human phase I dose-escalation trial of ivuxolimab. Adults with locally advanced or metastatic melanoma, renal cell carcinoma, hepatocellular carcinoma or head and neck squamous cell carcinoma were enrolled in the trial. Before TCR sequencing, CD4+ T cells and CD8+ T cells were sorted from peripheral blood as separate populations. On this clone: Its specific antigen is unknown. Per-base quality was not reported, and no clone a single base away is much larger than it.

For sequencing of the TCRbeta CDR3 region, genomic DNA was extracted from the sorted cells. The immunoSEQ Assay was used for sequencing of TCRbeta CDR3 regions. TCRdb mirrors the immuneACCESS table, restricted to in-frame sequences. Some clones are absent from its copies; in checked studies, under half trace to an unresolved V gene, and the reason for the others is unknown. Across this sample there are about 64,000 clones, with roughly 80% seen only once. 5% of the sample lies in the top ten. CDR3 length: 13 amino acids, cysteine to phenylalanine. Only the CDR3 region is kept as DNA, spanning 39 bases read in frame from base 1. CDR1 and CDR2 (MNHEY, SMNVEV) derive from the germline V gene (reference sequence). V gives up 6 bases and J gives up 3 bases, and the segment between their germline ends measures 11 bases. General conclusions and limits of the study: On average, CD8+ T cells showed more expanded clones than CD4+ T cells after ivuxolimab. At doses of 0.1 to 3.0 mg/kg, clonal expansion of both CD4+ and CD8+ T cells in blood was seen between baseline and week 6. The antigen specificity of the peripheral T cells that underwent clonal expansion was not determined. In the 0.1-3.0 mg/kg groups, partial responders were among the patients with the lowest normalized peripheral clonal expansion, particularly in CD8+ T cells. Low levels of normalized T-cell clonal expansion were also shown by some nonresponding patients.

The chain is made from TRBV27 and TRBJ1-1; TRBD1 is perhaps the D gene, given 6 matching bases. The clonotype originates from an adult with an advanced solid tumor such as melanoma, head and neck, liver or kidney cancer. Sequenced material: CD4+ or CD8+ T cells sorted from blood, taken in a trial of the OX40 agonist ivuxolimab. The nucleotide sequence reads TGTGCCAGCAGCCATGGGGGCCACACTGAAGCTTTCTTT. This sequence encodes CASSHGGHTEAFF.